A single sample is the source of the 11 T cell receptor beta chains below, sequenced in a study of T-cell reconstitution after alpha-beta-depleted transplantation in children. A TCRbeta library incorporating unique molecular identifiers was prepared. TCRdb itself ran the PCR reads through MiXCR, one entry per CDR3 protein. The table records about 200,000 distinct CDR3 sequences, approximately 6.9% of them present only once. This material consisted of PBMCs, taken before TCRalphabeta/CD19-depleted stem cell transplant. These receptors all stem from a boy aged 2-15 years with acute lymphoblastic leukemia, due to receive a stem cell transplant.

On this clonotype itself: A much more abundant neighbour one base away suggests this may be a read error. This chain connects TRBV13 to TRBJ1-3, with D tentatively TRBD1 (5 bases). CDR3 size: 14 residues. The V gene's germline CDR1 is PRHDT and CDR2 FYEKMQ (reference sequence). The CDR3 sequence is CASSPVSSGRTLYF. DNA for the CDR3: TGTGCCAGCAGCCCTGTCTCATCGGGGCGCACCTTATATTTT.

In its sample, this clonotype was seen many times. The V gene is TRBV7-2, the J gene TRBJ2-5, with D perhaps being TRBD1 or TRBD2 (6 bases each). CDR1 SGHTA and CDR2 FQGNSA come from the germline V gene. The CDR3 is made up of 15 amino acids. Trimming took 4 bases from V and 5 from J, leaving 17 bases between them. Written as DNA, the CDR3 is TGTGCCAGCAGCTATAACCCTGGAGGGGGGGAGACCCAGTACTTC. Translation gives CASSYNPGGGETQYF.

CDR3 nucleotides: TGTGCCAGCAGTTTAGGTCAGTTAGGACAGTACTTC. Translating it yields CASSLGQLGQYF. The chain recombines TRBV28 with TRBJ2-7; no clear D. From germline, CDR1 is MDHEN and CDR2 SYDVKM. This CDR3 contains 12 residues. The germline V and J ends were trimmed by 2 bases and 10 bases, with 12 bases remaining between them.

J is TRBJ2-7 and V is TRBV18; D perhaps matches TRBD1 (7 bases). V was clipped by 3 bases and J by 3 bases, with 18 bases between them. Germline V lookup: CDR1 KGHSH, CDR2 LQKENI. The CDR3 has 16 amino acids. CDR3 sequence: CASSPGARQGGYEQYF. CDR3 bases: TGTGCCAGCTCACCGGGGGCTCGACAGGGAGGCTACGAGCAGTACTTC.

This chain uses TRBV27 with TRBJ2-5; 8 nucleotides line up with TRBD1. CDR1 and CDR2 (germline): MNHEY, SMNVEV (reference sequence). CDR3 length: 14 residues. V was clipped by 7 bases and J by 5 bases; unmatched bases: 9. CDR3 coding DNA: TGTGCCAGCATCCTCCCAGGGGGCGTCGAGACCCAGTACTTC. Encoded protein: CASILPGGVETQYF.

This clonotype occurred many times. The genes are TRBV6-1 and TRBJ2-2; no reliable D call. The CDR3 covers 14 residues. Per germline, CDR1 MNHNS and CDR2 SASEGT. V dropped 5 bases and J dropped 3 bases, with 10 bases sitting between them. The chain's CDR3 is CASSIRYDTGELFF. Here the CDR3 DNA reads TGTGCCAGCAGTATCCGGTACGACACCGGGGAGCTGTTTTTT.

This clonotype was recorded many times. The chain uses TRBV12-3 or TRBV12-4 and TRBJ1-5, with 7 bases identical to TRBD1. Germline trimming cut 7 bases from V and 6 bases from J; bases unmatched to any gene: 18. This CDR3 has 17 residues. The CDR3 reads CASTRGTGQSYSQPQHF. Written as DNA, the CDR3 is TGTGCCAGCACCCGAGGTACGGGACAGTCCTACAGTCAGCCCCAGCATTTT.

This clonotype was picked up many times. V gene TRBV29-1 combines with J gene TRBJ2-1; 7 positions match TRBD2. V shed 6 bases and J 7 bases; nucleotides not matched to a gene: 9. Germline lookup yields CDR1 SQVTM and CDR2 ANQGSEA. The CDR3 contains 13 residues. The CDR3 DNA reads as TGCAGCGTGAAGGGAGGGACGGGTAATGAGCAGTTCTTC. This encodes CSVKGGTGNEQFF.

This clonotype was seen at least ten times. The chain has TRBV7-9 and TRBJ2-1; D gene ambiguous. V was cut by 1 base and J by 7 bases, with 14 bases left in between. The CDR3 consists of 15 residues. The germline CDR1 and CDR2 sequences are SEHNR and FQNEAQ (reference sequence). The CDR3 region is CASSLGSPENNEQFF. The CDR3 region has the DNA TGTGCCAGCAGCTTAGGATCTCCGGAAAATAATGAGCAGTTCTTC. Based on the CDR3 plus reference TRBV7-9 and TRBJ2-1, the full variable domain is DTGVSQNPRHKITKRGQNVTFRCDPISEHNRLYWYRQTLGQGPEFLTYFQNEAQLEKSRLLSDRFSAERPKGSFSTLEIQRTEQGDSAMYLCASSLGSPENNEQFFGPGTRLTVL.

This clonotype was detected many times. At one of its ends the junction is not consistent with the germline gene, which may arise from a read error. The V gene is TRBV2, the J gene TRBJ2-3, with D perhaps assigned TRBD1 or TRBD2 (5 bases each). The CDR3 totals 15 residues. CDR1 is SNHLY and CDR2 is FYNNEI in the germline V gene. CDR3 sequence: CASREGTAAWDTQYF. The CDR3 coding sequence is TGTGCCAGCAGAGAAGGGACCGCCGCATGGGATACGCAGTATTTT.

The V call is TRBV6-2 or TRBV6-3, the J call TRBJ2-1, with TRBD2 matching over 7 bases. Germline values: CDR1 MNHEY, CDR2 SVGEGT. The CDR3 is 15 amino acids. Trimming took 0 bases from V and 7 from J; bases not matched to a gene: 6. The CDR3 reads CASSYSRTSRNEQFF. CDR3 nucleotide sequence: TGTGCCAGCAGTTACTCTCGGACTAGTAGGAATGAGCAGTTCTTC.